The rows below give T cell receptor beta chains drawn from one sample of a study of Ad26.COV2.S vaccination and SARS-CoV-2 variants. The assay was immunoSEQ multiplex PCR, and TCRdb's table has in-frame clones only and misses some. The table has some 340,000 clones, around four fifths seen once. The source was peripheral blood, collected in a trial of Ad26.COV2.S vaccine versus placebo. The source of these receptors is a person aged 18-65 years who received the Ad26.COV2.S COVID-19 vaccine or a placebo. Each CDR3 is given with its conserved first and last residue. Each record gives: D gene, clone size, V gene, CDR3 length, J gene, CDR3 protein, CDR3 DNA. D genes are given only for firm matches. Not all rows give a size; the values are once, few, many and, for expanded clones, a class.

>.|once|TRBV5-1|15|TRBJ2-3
CASSPSGAPTDTQYF
TGCGCCAGCAGCCCATCAGGGGCCCCCACAGATACGCAGTATTTT
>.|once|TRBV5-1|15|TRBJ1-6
CASSMTGGYNSPLHF
TGCGCCAGCAGCATGACAGGCGGCTATAATTCACCCCTCCACTTT
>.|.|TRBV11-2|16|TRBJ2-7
CASSLVGQESSYEQYF
TGTGCCAGCAGCTTAGTCGGTCAGGAAAGCTCCTACGAGCAGTACTTC
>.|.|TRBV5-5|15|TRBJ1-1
CASSLYGRGDTEAFF
TGTGCCAGCAGCTTGTACGGCAGGGGAGACACTGAAGCTTTCTTT
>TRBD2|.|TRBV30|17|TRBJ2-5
CAWSVTPTAGGRKTQYF
TGTGCCTGGAGTGTAACCCCCACTGCGGGGGGGCGAAAGACCCAGTACTTC
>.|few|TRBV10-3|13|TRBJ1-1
CAAGGRKNTEAFF
TGTGCCGCCGGTGGACGGAAGAACACTGAAGCTTTCTTT
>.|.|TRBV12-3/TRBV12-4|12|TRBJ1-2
CASSPTTQGYTF
TGTGCCAGCAGTCCGACGACGCAGGGCTACACCTTC
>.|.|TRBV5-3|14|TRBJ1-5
CARSSQGRNQPQHF
TGTGCCAGAAGCTCTCAGGGGCGCAATCAGCCCCAGCATTTT
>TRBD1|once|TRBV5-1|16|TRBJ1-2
CASSSGQGAGKADYTF
TGCGCCAGCAGCTCCGGACAGGGTGCTGGAAAAGCTGACTACACCTTC
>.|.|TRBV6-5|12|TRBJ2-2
CASSRGGGELFF
TGTGCCAGCAGTCGAGGCGGCGGGGAGCTGTTTTTT
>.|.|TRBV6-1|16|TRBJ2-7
CASSEPMKIPTYEQYF
TGTGCCAGCAGTGAACCTATGAAGATCCCGACCTACGAGCAGTACTTC
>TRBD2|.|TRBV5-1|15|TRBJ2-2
CASSRSGGAGGELFF
TGCGCCAGCAGCCGTAGCGGGGGGGCCGGCGGGGAGCTGTTTTTT
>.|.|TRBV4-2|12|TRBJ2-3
CASSPTTDTQYF
TGTGCCAGCAGTCCGACCACAGATACGCAGTATTTT
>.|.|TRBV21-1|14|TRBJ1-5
CASSKTGRNQPQHF
TGTGCCAGCAGCAAGACAGGGCGCAATCAGCCCCAGCATTTT
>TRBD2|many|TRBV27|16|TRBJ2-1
CASSPPGLASYNEQFF
TGTGCCAGCAGTCCCCCGGGACTAGCTAGCTACAATGAGCAGTTCTTC
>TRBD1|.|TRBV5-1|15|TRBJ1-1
CASSTRQGYGTEAFF
TGCGCCAGCAGCACCCGACAGGGGTACGGCACTGAAGCTTTCTTT
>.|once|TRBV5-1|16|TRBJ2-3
CASSLFTRTSTDTQYF
TGCGCCAGCAGCTTGTTCACCAGGACCAGCACAGATACGCAGTATTTT
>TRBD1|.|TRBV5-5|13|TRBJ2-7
CASSWTGPYEQYF
TGTGCCAGCAGTTGGACAGGGCCCTACGAGCAGTACTTC
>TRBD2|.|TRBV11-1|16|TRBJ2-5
CASSLGAHPGGETQYF
TGTGCCAGCAGCTTGGGGGCGCACCCGGGAGGGGAGACCCAGTACTTC
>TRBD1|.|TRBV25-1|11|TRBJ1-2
CASGDRDGYTF
TGTGCCAGCGGGGACAGGGATGGCTACACCTTC
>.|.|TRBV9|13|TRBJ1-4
CASSEAGGEKLFF
TGTGCCAGCAGTGAGGCTGGTGGGGAAAAACTGTTTTTT
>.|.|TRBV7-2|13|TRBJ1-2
CASSPVGAYGYTF
TGTGCCAGCAGCCCGGTGGGGGCCTATGGCTACACCTTC
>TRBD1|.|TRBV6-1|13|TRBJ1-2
CASSEDRTRGYTF
TGTGCCAGCAGTGAGGACAGGACACGTGGCTACACCTTC
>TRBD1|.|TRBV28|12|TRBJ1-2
CASIPYRGGYTF
TGTGCCAGCATCCCATACAGGGGTGGCTACACCTTC
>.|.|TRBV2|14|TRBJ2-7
CASTADIPTYEQYF
TGTGCCAGCACGGCCGACATCCCAACCTACGAGCAGTACTTC
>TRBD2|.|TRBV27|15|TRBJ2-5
CASSLLAGGQETQYF
TGTGCCAGCAGTCTTCTCGCGGGGGGCCAAGAGACCCAGTACTTC
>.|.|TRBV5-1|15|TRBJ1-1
CASSFVDSMNTEAFF
TGCGCCAGCAGCTTTGTCGACAGCATGAACACTGAAGCTTTCTTT
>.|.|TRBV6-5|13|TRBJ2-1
CASSYSTVNEQFF
TGTGCCAGCAGTTACTCCACGGTCAATGAGCAGTTCTTC